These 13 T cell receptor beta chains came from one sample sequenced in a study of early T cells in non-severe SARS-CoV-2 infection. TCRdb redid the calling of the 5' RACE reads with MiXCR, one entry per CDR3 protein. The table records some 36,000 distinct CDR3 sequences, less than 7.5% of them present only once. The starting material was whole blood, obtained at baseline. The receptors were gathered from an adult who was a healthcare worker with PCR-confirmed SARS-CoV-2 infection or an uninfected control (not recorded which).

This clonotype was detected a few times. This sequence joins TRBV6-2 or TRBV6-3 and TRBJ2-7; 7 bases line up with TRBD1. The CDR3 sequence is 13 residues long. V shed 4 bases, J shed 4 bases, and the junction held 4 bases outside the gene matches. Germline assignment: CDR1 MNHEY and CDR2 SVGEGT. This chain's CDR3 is CASSFLQGYEQYF. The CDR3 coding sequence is TGTGCCAGCAGTTTTCTACAGGGGTACGAGCAGTACTTC.

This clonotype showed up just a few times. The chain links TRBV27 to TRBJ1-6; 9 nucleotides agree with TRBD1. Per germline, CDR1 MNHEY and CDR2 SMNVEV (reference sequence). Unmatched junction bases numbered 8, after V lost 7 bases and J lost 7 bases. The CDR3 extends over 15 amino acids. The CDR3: CASTPLGQGNSPLHF. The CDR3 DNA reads TGTGCCAGCACCCCACTCGGACAGGGGAATTCACCCCTCCACTTT.

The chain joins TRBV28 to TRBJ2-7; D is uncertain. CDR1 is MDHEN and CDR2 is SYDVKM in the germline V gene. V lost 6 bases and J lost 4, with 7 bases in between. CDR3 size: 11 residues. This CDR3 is CASSTPYEQYF. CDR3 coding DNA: TGTGCCAGCAGCACACCTTACGAGCAGTACTTC.

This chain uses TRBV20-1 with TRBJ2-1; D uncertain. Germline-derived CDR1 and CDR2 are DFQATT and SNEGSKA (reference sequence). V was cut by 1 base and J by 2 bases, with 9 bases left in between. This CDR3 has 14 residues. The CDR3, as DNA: TGCAGTGCTAGAGGACTGCCGGCCTACAATGAGCAGTTCTTC. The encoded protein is CSARGLPAYNEQFF.

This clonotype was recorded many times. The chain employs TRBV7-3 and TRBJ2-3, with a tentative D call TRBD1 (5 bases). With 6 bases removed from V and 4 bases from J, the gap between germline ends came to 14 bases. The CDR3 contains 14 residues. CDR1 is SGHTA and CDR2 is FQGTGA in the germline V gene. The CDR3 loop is CASRVSQGADTQYF. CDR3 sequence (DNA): TGTGCCAGCAGGGTAAGCCAGGGCGCAGATACGCAGTATTTT.

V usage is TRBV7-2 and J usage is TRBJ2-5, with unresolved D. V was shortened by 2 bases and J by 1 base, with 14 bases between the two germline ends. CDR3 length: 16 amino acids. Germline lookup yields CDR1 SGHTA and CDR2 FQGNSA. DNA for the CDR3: TGTGCCAGCAGCTTATTCCCGTTTGTCGGCCAAGAGACCCAGTACTTC. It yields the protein CASSLFPFVGQETQYF.

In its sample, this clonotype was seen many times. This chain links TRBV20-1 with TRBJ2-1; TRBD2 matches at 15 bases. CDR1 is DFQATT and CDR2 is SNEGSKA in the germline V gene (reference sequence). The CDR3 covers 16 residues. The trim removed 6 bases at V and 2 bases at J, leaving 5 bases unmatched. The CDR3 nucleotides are TGCAGTGCCGGACTAGCGGGAGGGCGACCCTACAATGAGCAGTTCTTC. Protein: CSAGLAGGRPYNEQFF.

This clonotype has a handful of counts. The chain's CDR3 is CAWSVFSGTDTQYF. CDR3 DNA: TGTGCCTGGAGTGTATTTAGCGGCACAGATACGCAGTATTTT. J is TRBJ2-3 and V is TRBV30, with D possibly being TRBD2 (5 bases). CDR3 length equals 14 residues. Germline V gives CDR1 GTSNPN, CDR2 SVGIG (reference sequence). V was clipped by 0 bases and J by 1 base, with 8 bases between them.

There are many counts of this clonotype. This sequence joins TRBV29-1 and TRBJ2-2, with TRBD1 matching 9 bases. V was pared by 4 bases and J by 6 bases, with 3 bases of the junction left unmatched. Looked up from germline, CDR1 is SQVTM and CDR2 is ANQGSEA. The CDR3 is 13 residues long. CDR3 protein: CSVVRQGAGELFF. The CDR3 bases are TGCAGCGTTGTGAGACAGGGGGCCGGGGAGCTGTTTTTT.

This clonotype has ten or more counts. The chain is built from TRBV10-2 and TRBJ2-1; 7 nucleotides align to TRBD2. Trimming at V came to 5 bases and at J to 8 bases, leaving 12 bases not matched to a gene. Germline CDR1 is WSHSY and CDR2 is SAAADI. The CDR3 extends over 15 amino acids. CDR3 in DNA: TGCGCCAGCAGTACTCTAGCGGAGAGGGTGGATGAGCAGTTCTTC. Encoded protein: CASSTLAERVDEQFF.

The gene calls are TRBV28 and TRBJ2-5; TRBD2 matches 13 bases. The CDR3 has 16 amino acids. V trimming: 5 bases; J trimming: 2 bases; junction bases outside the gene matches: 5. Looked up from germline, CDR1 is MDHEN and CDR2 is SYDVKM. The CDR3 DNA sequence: TGTGCCAGCAGTCTCCTACTAGCGGGAGGGCAAGAGACCCAGTACTTC. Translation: CASSLLLAGGQETQYF.

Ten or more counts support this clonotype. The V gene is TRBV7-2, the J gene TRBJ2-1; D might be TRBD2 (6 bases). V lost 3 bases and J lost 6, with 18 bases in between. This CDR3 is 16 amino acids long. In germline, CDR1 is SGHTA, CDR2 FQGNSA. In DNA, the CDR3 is TGTGCCAGCAGCTTTCTCCCAGTTCGACTAGTCAATGAGCAGTTCTTC. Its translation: CASSFLPVRLVNEQFF.

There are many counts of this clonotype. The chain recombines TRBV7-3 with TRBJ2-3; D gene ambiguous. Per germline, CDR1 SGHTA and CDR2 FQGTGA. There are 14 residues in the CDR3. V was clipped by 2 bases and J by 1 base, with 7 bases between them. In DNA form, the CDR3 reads TGTGCCAGCAGCTTAGAAGGTCGCACAGATACGCAGTATTTT. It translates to CASSLEGRTDTQYF.